A single sample gave rise to the 26 T cell receptor beta chains below, sequenced in a study of blood T cells in healthy people across ages (dated by TCRdb to about 2015). Preparation of the library involved 5' RACE. The sample was run on an Illumina HiSeq 2500. A second roughly 6 to 12 cycle PCR used a sample-barcoded 5' primer and a J-beta primer mix. The raw public reads went through TCRdb reprocessing: fastp at Q25, MiXCR clone calling, in-frame beta chains kept. Merged by CDR3 protein, the rows form single entries marked with the most common genes and DNA. This sample comprises about 590,000 distinct CDR3 sequences, roughly 30% of them detected only once. The top ten hold 15% to 19% of the sample. Specimen: blood. All receptors come from a woman of 80 years or more in good health.

With regard to this clonotype: One junction end disagrees with the germline gene, perhaps due to a read error. The chain couples TRBV6-1 to TRBJ2-4, with D hard to call. The end of the DNA aligns better with TRBJ2-7, so the J call may be wrong. In germline, CDR1 is MNHNS, CDR2 SASEGT. The CDR3 is 11 amino acids. CDR3 nucleotides: TGCGCCAGCAGTATTGGCTGCGAGCAGTACTTC. It encodes CASSIGCEQYF.

This clonotype was seen more than once but under ten times. As DNA, the CDR3 is TGTGCCAGCAGCAGACAGCCAAACACTGAAGCTTTCTTT. Amino acid sequence: CASSRQPNTEAFF. This sequence joins TRBV3-1 and TRBJ1-1; possibly TRBD1 for D (5 bases). Germline V CDR1 and CDR2: LGHDT, YNNKEL (reference sequence). The ends were cut back, 5 bases at V and 2 bases at J, with 9 bases in the middle. The CDR3 totals 13 residues.

To note about this clonotype: Just one base apart from a much larger clone, this may be a read error. The J gene is TRBJ2-1, the V gene TRBV5-1, with TRBD1 identical over 9 bases. CDR1 is SGHRS and CDR2 is YFSETQ in the germline V gene. Trimming took 0 bases from V and 13 from J; bases not matched to a gene: 11. The CDR3 totals 15 residues. CDR3 region: CASSLVGQGQETQFF. The CDR3 bases are TGCGCCAGCAGCTTGGTGGGACAGGGACAAGAGACCCAGTTCTTC.

This clonotype was found many times. This rearrangement joins TRBV3-1 to TRBJ2-1; possibly TRBD2 for D (6 bases). Germline V gene data show CDR1 as LGHDT and CDR2 as YNNKEL (reference sequence). Trimming took off 5 bases at V and 4 bases at J, with 15 bases between the two ends. The CDR3 is 15 residues long. In nucleotides, the CDR3 is TGTGCCAGCAGCTTGAGCGGGCGAGCTTACAATGAGCAGTTCTTC. Translating gives CASSLSGRAYNEQFF.

This clonotype was seen repeatedly, ten times or more. The chain recombines TRBV7-2 with TRBJ2-1; 9 positions agree with TRBD2. The trim removed 5 bases at V and 9 bases at J, leaving 14 bases unmatched. This CDR3 comprises 16 residues. The germline V gene encodes CDR1 SGHTA and CDR2 FQGNSA. The CDR3 here is CASSAGTSGWNTEQFF. CDR3 DNA sequence: TGTGCCAGCAGCGCCGGAACTAGCGGGTGGAATACTGAGCAGTTCTTC.

This clonotype was counted a single time. The chain combines TRBV11-2 with TRBJ2-1; TRBD1 aligns across 10 bases. The V segment lost 5 bases and the J segment 0 bases; nucleotides outside the gene matches: 4. The germline gives CDR1 SGHAT, CDR2 FQNNGV. This CDR3 has 16 residues. The CDR3 sequence: CASSRGQGPSYNEQFF. The CDR3 DNA reads TGTGCCAGCAGCCGGGGACAGGGGCCCTCCTACAATGAGCAGTTCTTC.

This clonotype was counted a single time. Since a much larger clone is just one base distant, this may be a read error. CDR3 nucleotides: TGTGCCACCAGCAGAACCACCGGGACGCTTATTCAACCCTTCCACTTT. It is translated as CATSRTTGTLIQPFHF. V is TRBV15 and J is TRBJ1-6; tentatively, D is TRBD1 (5 bases). CDR3 length equals 16 residues. Germline V gene data show CDR1 as LNHNV and CDR2 as YYDKDF (reference sequence).

The rearrangement links TRBV7-2 to TRBJ1-2, with D tentatively TRBD1 (5 bases). V shed 4 bases and J shed 8 bases, with 11 bases lying between them. Germline values: CDR1 SGHTA, CDR2 FQGNSA. The CDR3 extends over 12 amino acids. The CDR3: CASSSDTRGYTF. CDR3 bases: TGTGCCAGCAGCTCGGACACGCGGGGCTACACCTTC.

The chain couples TRBV7-9 to TRBJ2-3, with D perhaps TRBD1 (6 bases). CDR3 length: 15 amino acids. Per germline, CDR1 SEHNR and CDR2 FQNEAQ (reference sequence). V lost 5 bases, J lost 1 base, and 13 bases lay in between. The chain's CDR3 is CASSPRDKGTDTQYF. The CDR3 nucleotides read TGTGCCAGCAGCCCAAGGGACAAAGGCACAGATACGCAGTATTTT.

This clonotype showed up many times. This sequence joins TRBV29-1 and TRBJ2-3, with 12 bases lining up with TRBD2. Losses at the gene ends were 4 bases for V and 5 bases for J; bases not matched to a gene: 1. Per the germline V gene, CDR1 is SQVTM and CDR2 is ANQGSEA. This CDR3 has 13 amino acids. The CDR3 DNA follows: TGCAGCGTTGGGACTAGCGGGGTAGATACGCAGTATTTT. It yields the protein CSVGTSGVDTQYF.

The CDR3, as DNA: TGCAGTGCTAGAGATAGGACCGGGACTAGCATCTACGAGCAGTACTTC. Translation gives CSARDRTGTSIYEQYF. V is TRBV20-1 and J is TRBJ2-7, with TRBD2 matching 9 bases. The CDR3 length is 16 residues. The junction had 9 bases not matched to a gene; V was cut back by 0 bases and J by 3 bases. Germline V gene lookup returns CDR1 DFQATT and CDR2 SNEGSKA (reference sequence).

The chain joins TRBV28 to TRBJ2-2; D gene ambiguous. The germline V gene encodes CDR1 MDHEN and CDR2 SYDVKM. The CDR3 contains 15 residues. V was pared by 2 bases and J by 3 bases, with 10 bases between. CDR3 residues: CASSLGSVDTGELFF. As DNA, the CDR3 is TGTGCCAGCAGTTTAGGATCGGTGGACACCGGGGAGCTGTTTTTT.

This clonotype was found a few times. V and J are TRBV18 and TRBJ2-7, with D possibly being TRBD1 (6 bases). Trimming stripped 6 bases from V and 3 bases from J, with 12 bases between. The CDR3 loop spans 13 amino acids. Germline-derived CDR1 and CDR2 are KGHSH and LQKENI. CDR3 sequence (DNA): TGTGCCAGCTCCTGGACAGATTTCTACGAGCAGTACTTC. It codes for CASSWTDFYEQYF. The variable domain in full, with the rest retrieved from reference TRBV18 and TRBJ2-7, is NAGVMQNPRHLVRRRGQEARLRCSPMKGHSHVYWYRQLPEEGLKFMVYLQKENIIDESGMPKERFSAEFPKEGPSILRIQQVVRGDSAAYFCASSWTDFYEQYFGPGTRLTVT.

The chain couples TRBV7-9 to TRBJ2-1; a weak D match, TRBD1 (6 bases). Per the germline V gene, CDR1 is SEHNR and CDR2 is FQNEAQ (reference sequence). V lost 2 bases and J 3 bases, leaving 14 bases between the germline ends. There are 16 residues in the CDR3. CDR3 coding DNA: TGTGCCAGCAGCTTAATGGCGGTCAGGGGCTACAATGAGCAGTTCTTC. Translating it yields CASSLMAVRGYNEQFF.

This clonotype was detected ten times or more. The chain is built from TRBV6-5 and TRBJ2-7, with 8 bases fitting TRBD1. Germline CDR1 is MNHEY and CDR2 is SVGAGI. This CDR3 is 14 amino acids long. V lost 7 bases to trimming and J lost 1 base; unmatched junction nucleotides: 6. The CDR3 sequence: CASTKDRVSYEQYF. Written as DNA, the CDR3 is TGTGCCAGCACCAAGGACAGGGTGTCCTACGAGCAGTACTTC.

The chain recombines TRBV6-6 with TRBJ2-1; D assignment may be TRBD1 or TRBD2 (5 bases each). CDR1 and CDR2 (germline): MNHNY, SVGAGI (reference sequence). The V gene lost 6 bases and the J gene lost 10 bases, with 22 bases spanning the gap. The CDR3 is 15 amino acids. CDR3 DNA sequence: TGTGCCAGCAGCTTCTCAACAGGCGGGTATGGGGAGCAGTTCTTC. This gives the protein CASSFSTGGYGEQFF.

This clonotype has a single count. One end of the junction fails to match germline, which may point to a read error. V usage is TRBV9 and J usage is TRBJ2-2; no clear D. This CDR3 contains 13 residues. CDR1 and CDR2 (germline): SGDLS, YYNGEE. The CDR3 loop reads CTSSVAGTGELFF. CDR3 DNA sequence: TGTACCAGCAGCGTAGCAGGCACCGGGGAGCTGTTTTTT.

The rearrangement uses TRBV20-1 and TRBJ2-1, with D possibly being TRBD1 (5 bases). Trimming pared 0 bases from V and 9 bases from J, leaving 15 bases between. This CDR3 is 14 amino acids long. CDR1 is DFQATT and CDR2 is SNEGSKA in the germline V gene (reference sequence). DNA for the CDR3: TGCAGTGCTAGAGATCAGGGTAGCCCAATTGAGCAGTTCTTC. It encodes CSARDQGSPIEQFF.

Worth noting for this clonotype: This may stem from a read error, because a much larger clone lies one nucleotide away. The V gene is TRBV24-1, the J gene TRBJ2-5; 8 bases align to TRBD2. The CDR3 spans 15 residues. Germline values: CDR1 KGHDR, CDR2 SFDVKD. The CDR3 bases are TGTGCCACCAGTGAGTCGGGGGGGTTCCAAGAGACCCCGTACTTC. Its protein product is CATSESGGFQETPYF.

This clonotype was seen a few times. V usage is TRBV20-1 and J usage is TRBJ1-1; TRBD1 might be the D (6 bases). Trimming cost V 5 bases and J 2 bases, with 18 bases left between them. Germline V gene sequence: CDR1 DFQATT, CDR2 SNEGSKA (reference sequence). The CDR3 consists of 15 residues. Here the CDR3 DNA reads TGCAGTGCTTCGGGGGCCGGGGTCTTCAACACTGAAGCTTTCTTT. This encodes CSASGAGVFNTEAFF.

This clonotype has at least ten counts. The J gene is TRBJ2-7, the V gene TRBV5-1; 8 bases fit TRBD1. CDR1 and CDR2 from the germline V gene are SGHRS and YFSETQ. After removal of 4 bases from V and 5 bases from J, the junction contained 8 bases not matched to a gene. The CDR3 loop spans 14 amino acids. CDR3 DNA sequence: TGCGCCAGCAGCCCGCGGACAGGGAATCACGAGCAGTACTTC. This translates into CASSPRTGNHEQYF.

This clonotype occurred many times. The chain employs TRBV4-2 and TRBJ1-2; 7 bases line up with TRBD1. This CDR3 has 14 amino acids. CDR1 and CDR2 (germline): LGHNA, YNFKEQ. Germline trimming cut 2 bases from V and 3 bases from J; bases unmatched to any gene: 3. CDR3 nucleotide sequence: TGTGCCAGCAGCCAACCCGGACAGGACTATGGCTACACCTTC. This gives the protein CASSQPGQDYGYTF.

The chain carries TRBV25-1 and TRBJ2-1, with TRBD2 matching 13 bases. J lost 4 bases, V lost 3 bases, and 3 bases had no gene match. Germline CDR1 is MGHDK and CDR2 is SYGVNS. This CDR3 has 16 amino acids. CDR3 coding DNA: TGTGCCAGCAGTGATACTAGCGGGAGGGCGTACAATGAGCAGTTCTTC. It yields the protein CASSDTSGRAYNEQFF.

Ten or more counts support this clonotype. This chain joins TRBV6-1 and TRBJ2-4, with a weak D call TRBD1 (7 bases). This CDR3 has 16 amino acids. From germline, CDR1 is MNHNS and CDR2 SASEGT. Deletions cut 8 bases from V and 0 bases from J, with 17 bases between. The CDR3, as DNA: TGTGCCAGCCCCCCTCCAGGGGGACTAGCCAAAAACATTCAGTACTTC. Translated: CASPPPGGLAKNIQYF.

The chain carries TRBV6-5 and TRBJ1-2; TRBD1 aligns across 8 bases. The CDR3 totals 11 residues. Germline V lookup: CDR1 MNHEY, CDR2 SVGAGI. V was pared by 7 bases and J by 7 bases, with 2 bases of the junction left unmatched. The CDR3 DNA sequence: TGTGCCAGCACCCAGGGGGCTGGCTACACCTTC. It codes for CASTQGAGYTF.

The rearrangement links TRBV4-1 to TRBJ2-1; 10 bases fit TRBD2. Germline values: CDR1 MGHRA, CDR2 YSYEKL. CDR3 length: 17 amino acids. V lost 2 bases, J lost 7 bases, and 11 bases stayed unmatched. This CDR3 reads CASSQYSSGLASNEQFF. CDR3 nucleotide sequence: TGCGCCAGCAGCCAATACTCCTCGGGACTAGCGAGTAATGAGCAGTTCTTC.